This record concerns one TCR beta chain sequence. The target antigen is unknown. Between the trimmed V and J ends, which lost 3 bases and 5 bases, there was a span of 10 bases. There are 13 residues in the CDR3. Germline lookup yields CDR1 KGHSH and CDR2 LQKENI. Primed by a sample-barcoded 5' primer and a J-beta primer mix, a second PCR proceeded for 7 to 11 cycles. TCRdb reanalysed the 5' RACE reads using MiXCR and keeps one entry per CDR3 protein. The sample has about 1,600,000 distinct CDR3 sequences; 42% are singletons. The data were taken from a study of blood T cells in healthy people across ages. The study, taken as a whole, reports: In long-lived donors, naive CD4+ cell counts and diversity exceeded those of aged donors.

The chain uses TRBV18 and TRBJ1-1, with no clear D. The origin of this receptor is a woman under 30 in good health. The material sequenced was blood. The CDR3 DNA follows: TGTGCCAGCTCACCCATAAGTGGGACTGAAGCTTTCTTT. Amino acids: CASSPISGTEAFF.